This is a list of T cell receptor beta chains from one sample in a study of Graves' ophthalmopathy and Graves' hyperthyroidism. TCRdb re-derived calls from the multiplex PCR reads in MiXCR, one entry per CDR3 protein. The data show around 340,000 distinct CDR3 sequences, 15% to 20% seen once. The sample taken for sequencing was peripheral blood. These receptors were collected from an adult man with Graves' ophthalmopathy. Both conserved end residues are part of each CDR3. The D gene is left open where the match is weak. Size values are once, few and many counts, or a class for expanded clones, and some rows have none.

len: 15; abundance: few; v_gene: TRBV11-2; d_gene: TRBD1; j_gene: TRBJ2-5; CDR3nt: TGTGCCAGCAGCGCAACAGGGGCAATAGGGGAGACCCAGTACTTC; CDR3aa: CASSATGAIGETQYF
len: 15; abundance: many; v_gene: TRBV4-3; d_gene: -; j_gene: TRBJ1-1; CDR3nt: TGCGCCAGCAGCCAGGGGGACACAAAGAACACTGAAGCTTTCTTT; CDR3aa: CASSQGDTKNTEAFF
len: 15; abundance: -; v_gene: TRBV20-1; d_gene: TRBD2; j_gene: TRBJ2-5; CDR3nt: TGCAGTGCGAGGAGCCTAGCGGGGGCACAAGAGACCCAGTACTTC; CDR3aa: CSARSLAGAQETQYF
len: 14; abundance: few; v_gene: TRBV6-1; d_gene: -; j_gene: TRBJ1-1; CDR3nt: TGTGCCAGCTATAGGGCACAGTTGAACACTGAAGCTTCCTTT; CDR3aa: CASYRAQLNTEASF
len: 15; abundance: -; v_gene: TRBV20-1; d_gene: TRBD2; j_gene: TRBJ2-7; CDR3nt: TGCAGTGCTACCCCCCTAGCGGGATCAGCCTACGAGCAGTACTTC; CDR3aa: CSATPLAGSAYEQYF
len: 18; abundance: many; v_gene: TRBV11-1; d_gene: TRBD2; j_gene: TRBJ2-5; CDR3nt: TGTGCCAGCAGCTCCGGGACTAGCGGGGCACGGAGGCGGGAGACCCAGTACTTC; CDR3aa: CASSSGTSGARRRETQYF
len: 14; abundance: many; v_gene: TRBV7-9; d_gene: -; j_gene: TRBJ2-5; CDR3nt: TGTGCCAGCAGCCCTAGGGATTTCCAAGAGACCCAGTACTTC; CDR3aa: CASSPRDFQETQYF
len: 13; abundance: many; v_gene: TRBV6-2/TRBV6-3; d_gene: -; j_gene: TRBJ2-7; CDR3nt: TGTGCCAGCAGTTTGTTAGGAACCTACGAGCAGTACTTC; CDR3aa: CASSLLGTYEQYF
len: 15; abundance: -; v_gene: TRBV30; d_gene: -; j_gene: TRBJ1-3; CDR3nt: TGTGCCTGGAGTGTACAGGGTGGCTCTGGAAACACCATATATTTT; CDR3aa: CAWSVQGGSGNTIYF
len: 14; abundance: -; v_gene: TRBV24-1; d_gene: -; j_gene: TRBJ2-7; CDR3nt: TGTGCCACCATACACTTAGGACAAGATTACGAGCAGTACTTC; CDR3aa: CATIHLGQDYEQYF
len: 14; abundance: few; v_gene: TRBV12-3/TRBV12-4; d_gene: -; j_gene: TRBJ2-7; CDR3nt: TGTGCCAGCAGTAAAGGCGCAGCGGTGTACGAGCAGTACTTC; CDR3aa: CASSKGAAVYEQYF
len: 15; abundance: many; v_gene: TRBV7-2; d_gene: TRBD1; j_gene: TRBJ2-7; CDR3nt: TGTGCCAGCTCGCCGCCAGGGACAGGGGTCCACGAGCAGTACTTC; CDR3aa: CASSPPGTGVHEQYF
len: 15; abundance: many; v_gene: TRBV9; d_gene: TRBD2; j_gene: TRBJ2-7; CDR3nt: TGTGCCAGCAGCGTATTATCGGGAGGCACCTACGAGCAGTACTTC; CDR3aa: CASSVLSGGTYEQYF
len: 16; abundance: many; v_gene: TRBV6-5; d_gene: -; j_gene: TRBJ1-5; CDR3nt: TGTGCCAGCAGTAGGAGGGCGGGCGACAACAATCAGCCCCAGCATTTT; CDR3aa: CASSRRAGDNNQPQHF
len: 16; abundance: many; v_gene: TRBV4-2; d_gene: -; j_gene: TRBJ2-6; CDR3nt: TGTGCCAGCAGCCAAGAAGTGGGGTACGGGGCCAACGTCCTGACTTTC; CDR3aa: CASSQEVGYGANVLTF
len: 16; abundance: many; v_gene: TRBV20-1; d_gene: TRBD1; j_gene: TRBJ2-7; CDR3nt: TGCAGTGCTCAAAACCACGGGACAGGGGGCTCCTACGAGCAGTACTTC; CDR3aa: CSAQNHGTGGSYEQYF
len: 15; abundance: many; v_gene: TRBV7-3; d_gene: TRBD1; j_gene: TRBJ2-2; CDR3nt: TGTGCCAGCAGCTTAATGACAGGGCCCACCGGGGAGCTGTTTTTT; CDR3aa: CASSLMTGPTGELFF
len: 16; abundance: many; v_gene: TRBV7-9; d_gene: -; j_gene: TRBJ1-6; CDR3nt: TGTGCCAGCAGCCGGACAGCGGGGGTGTATCATTCACCCCTCCACTTT; CDR3aa: CASSRTAGVYHSPLHF
len: 14; abundance: many; v_gene: TRBV27; d_gene: TRBD1; j_gene: TRBJ2-7; CDR3nt: TGTGCCAGCTCCCCCGGGACAGAGTTAGGGGAGCAGTACTTC; CDR3aa: CASSPGTELGEQYF
len: 14; abundance: many; v_gene: TRBV20-1; d_gene: -; j_gene: TRBJ2-7; CDR3nt: TGCAGTGCGAACCCCGGAAGCCTCTCCTACGAGCAGTACTTC; CDR3aa: CSANPGSLSYEQYF
len: 13; abundance: many; v_gene: TRBV2; d_gene: TRBD1; j_gene: TRBJ1-1; CDR3nt: TGTGCCAGCAGTGTTAGGGACAGCACTGAAGCTTTCTTT; CDR3aa: CASSVRDSTEAFF
len: 14; abundance: many; v_gene: TRBV30; d_gene: -; j_gene: TRBJ1-5; CDR3nt: TGTGCCTGGAGCAATTGGGACAACAGTCAGCCCCAGCATTTT; CDR3aa: CAWSNWDNSQPQHF
len: 15; abundance: many; v_gene: TRBV12-3/TRBV12-4; d_gene: -; j_gene: TRBJ1-3; CDR3nt: TGTGCCAGCAGCCGCGGACGGATTACTGGAAACACCATATATTTT; CDR3aa: CASSRGRITGNTIYF
len: 14; abundance: many; v_gene: TRBV2; d_gene: -; j_gene: TRBJ1-5; CDR3nt: TGTGCCAGCAGTGAAGTTACACCTGATCAGCCCCAGCATTTT; CDR3aa: CASSEVTPDQPQHF
len: 14; abundance: many; v_gene: TRBV4-1; d_gene: -; j_gene: TRBJ2-7; CDR3nt: TGCGCCAGCAGAGAAAAGGGGCAGTACTACGAGCAGTACTTC; CDR3aa: CASREKGQYYEQYF
len: 16; abundance: many; v_gene: TRBV27; d_gene: -; j_gene: TRBJ1-5; CDR3nt: TGTGCCAGCAGTTTCGGTCAGCCCTATAGCAATCAGCCCCAGCATTTT; CDR3aa: CASSFGQPYSNQPQHF
len: 17; abundance: -; v_gene: TRBV12-3/TRBV12-4; d_gene: TRBD1; j_gene: TRBJ2-7; CDR3nt: TGTGCCAGCAGCCGTACTACCGGGACAGGGGGGTGGTACGAGCAGTACTTC; CDR3aa: CASSRTTGTGGWYEQYF
len: 15; abundance: many; v_gene: TRBV2; d_gene: TRBD2; j_gene: TRBJ2-7; CDR3nt: TGTGCCAGCAGTGAACCTAGCGGGGGGCCCTACGAGCAGTACTTC; CDR3aa: CASSEPSGGPYEQYF
len: 15; abundance: few; v_gene: TRBV12-3/TRBV12-4; d_gene: TRBD1; j_gene: TRBJ2-5; CDR3nt: TGTGCCAGCAGTCCCCGGGACAGGGTTGCAGAGACCCAGTACTTC; CDR3aa: CASSPRDRVAETQYF
len: 12; abundance: many; v_gene: TRBV6-1; d_gene: -; j_gene: TRBJ2-5; CDR3nt: TGTGCCAGCGCAGAGGTGGTAGAGACCCAGTACTTC; CDR3aa: CASAEVVETQYF
len: 13; abundance: many; v_gene: TRBV6-2/TRBV6-3; d_gene: -; j_gene: TRBJ1-1; CDR3nt: TGTGCCAGCAGTCCAGCCATGAGCACTGAAGCTTTCTTT; CDR3aa: CASSPAMSTEAFF
len: 14; abundance: many; v_gene: TRBV9; d_gene: -; j_gene: TRBJ1-6; CDR3nt: TGTGCCAGCAGCGTTAGAGGGGCGGATTCACCCCTCCACTTT; CDR3aa: CASSVRGADSPLHF
len: 13; abundance: -; v_gene: TRBV24-1; d_gene: -; j_gene: TRBJ1-1; CDR3nt: TGTGCCACCGCCCAGGGGATGAACACTGAAGCTTTCTTT; CDR3aa: CATAQGMNTEAFF
len: 15; abundance: many; v_gene: TRBV7-9; d_gene: -; j_gene: TRBJ1-1; CDR3nt: TGTGCCAGCAGCTTAGGTACAGTCTTGAACACTGAAGCTTTCTTT; CDR3aa: CASSLGTVLNTEAFF
len: 15; abundance: -; v_gene: TRBV6-1; d_gene: -; j_gene: TRBJ1-2; CDR3nt: TGTGCCAGCAGCCCGAGGGCCCTCGGTGACTATGGCTACACCTTC; CDR3aa: CASSPRALGDYGYTF
len: 15; abundance: many; v_gene: TRBV30; d_gene: TRBD1; j_gene: TRBJ1-6; CDR3nt: TGTGCCTGGAGTGTCCCGCAGGGGGAGTCTTCACCCCTCCACTTT; CDR3aa: CAWSVPQGESSPLHF
len: 11; abundance: few; v_gene: TRBV6-1; d_gene: -; j_gene: TRBJ1-2; CDR3nt: TGTGCCAGCAGACAACAGGGTGGCTACACCTTC; CDR3aa: CASRQQGGYTF
len: 15; abundance: many; v_gene: TRBV5-1; d_gene: TRBD1; j_gene: TRBJ1-5; CDR3nt: TGCGCCAGCAGCTCGGGGGAGGGGGCACGACAGCCCCAGCATTTT; CDR3aa: CASSSGEGARQPQHF
len: 12; abundance: many; v_gene: TRBV6-2/TRBV6-3; d_gene: -; j_gene: TRBJ2-7; CDR3nt: TGTGCCAGCAACTCGCGGGCCTACGAGCAGTACTTC; CDR3aa: CASNSRAYEQYF
len: 13; abundance: -; v_gene: TRBV5-1; d_gene: -; j_gene: TRBJ2-5; CDR3nt: TGCGCCAGCAGTTTGCAAAACCAAGAGACCCAGTACTTC; CDR3aa: CASSLQNQETQYF
len: 12; abundance: many; v_gene: TRBV30; d_gene: -; j_gene: TRBJ2-2; CDR3nt: TGTGCCTGGAATTTTGGCTCCGGGGAGCTGTTTTTT; CDR3aa: CAWNFGSGELFF
len: 10; abundance: many; v_gene: TRBV20-1; d_gene: -; j_gene: TRBJ2-7; CDR3nt: TGCAGTGCTTACAGGGACGAGCAGTACTTC; CDR3aa: CSAYRDEQYF
len: 17; abundance: -; v_gene: TRBV6-2/TRBV6-3; d_gene: TRBD2; j_gene: TRBJ2-5; CDR3nt: TGTGCCAGCAGTTACTCGGGGACTAGCGGGTCCCGGGAAACCCAGTACTTC; CDR3aa: CASSYSGTSGSRETQYF
len: 13; abundance: many; v_gene: TRBV12-3/TRBV12-4; d_gene: -; j_gene: TRBJ2-2; CDR3nt: TGTGCCAGCAAGGGACACAACACCGGGGAGCTGTTTTTT; CDR3aa: CASKGHNTGELFF
len: 12; abundance: many; v_gene: TRBV5-1; d_gene: -; j_gene: TRBJ2-7; CDR3nt: TGCGCCAGCAGCTTGGTCGGGGCCGAGCAGTACTTC; CDR3aa: CASSLVGAEQYF
len: 18; abundance: -; v_gene: TRBV28; d_gene: -; j_gene: TRBJ1-5; CDR3nt: TGTGCCAGCAGTTTCAAAAGATCGGGACGGGTGGTCGGTCAGCCCCAGCATTTT; CDR3aa: CASSFKRSGRVVGQPQHF
len: 14; abundance: -; v_gene: TRBV10-3; d_gene: -; j_gene: TRBJ1-1; CDR3nt: TGTGCCATCAGTGAATTTGTAGGGAACACTGAAGCTTTCTTT; CDR3aa: CAISEFVGNTEAFF
len: 13; abundance: many; v_gene: TRBV7-6; d_gene: -; j_gene: TRBJ2-7; CDR3nt: TGTGCCAGCAGCTTAGGCCAGGGGCGCGAGCAGTACTTC; CDR3aa: CASSLGQGREQYF
len: 14; abundance: many; v_gene: TRBV6-1; d_gene: TRBD2; j_gene: TRBJ2-7; CDR3nt: TGTGCCAGCAGCAAAGCGGGGGGTCTCTACGAGCAGTACTTC; CDR3aa: CASSKAGGLYEQYF
len: 18; abundance: many; v_gene: TRBV4-2; d_gene: TRBD2; j_gene: TRBJ2-5; CDR3nt: TGTGCCAGCAGCCAAGATATAGGCGGGGGGGCCTTTTCAGAGACCCAGTACTTC; CDR3aa: CASSQDIGGGAFSETQYF